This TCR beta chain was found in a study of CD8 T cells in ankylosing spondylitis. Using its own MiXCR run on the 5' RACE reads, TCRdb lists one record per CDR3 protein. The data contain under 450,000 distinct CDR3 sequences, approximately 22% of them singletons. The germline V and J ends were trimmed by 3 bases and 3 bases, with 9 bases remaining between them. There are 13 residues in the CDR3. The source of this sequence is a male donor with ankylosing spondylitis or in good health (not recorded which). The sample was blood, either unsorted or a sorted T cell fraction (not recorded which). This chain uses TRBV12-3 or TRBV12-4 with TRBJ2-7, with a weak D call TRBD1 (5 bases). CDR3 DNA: TGTGCCAGCAGTTTGACAGACATCTACGAGCAGTACTTC. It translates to CASSLTDIYEQYF.